A single sample gave rise to the 9 T cell receptor beta chains below, sequenced in a study of shared clonotypes between healthy human individuals. Method: immunoSEQ multiplex PCR; TCRdb's copy keeps in-frame clones and lacks some. In the table there are over 800,000 clones, around 92% of which are singletons. Naive CD8 isolation took CD45RO-negative cells positively selected for CCR7 and excluded terminally differentiated effector memory CD45RA+ cells. The sequencing input was naive CD8+ T cells sorted from blood. Receptor source: a man aged 30-40 years in good health.

V is TRBV18 and J is TRBJ1-2; D gene uncertain. Germline V gene sequence: CDR1 KGHSH, CDR2 LQKENI. The CDR3 contains 14 residues. The V gene lost 0 bases and the J gene lost 1 base, with 6 bases spanning the gap. Here the CDR3 DNA reads TGTGCCAGCTCACCACCGGTCGGTAACTATGGCTACACCTTC. Translation gives CASSPPVGNYGYTF.

The rearrangement joins TRBV13 to TRBJ2-3; D is unclear. The ends were cut back, 6 bases at V and 4 bases at J, with 17 bases in the middle. This CDR3 has 15 amino acids. Germline loops: CDR1 PRHDT, CDR2 FYEKMQ (reference sequence). The CDR3 sequence is CASRPQISWSDTQYF. In DNA form, the CDR3 reads TGTGCCAGCAGGCCCCAGATCAGTTGGTCAGATACGCAGTATTTT.

A few counts support this clone. The chain couples TRBV2 to TRBJ1-5; D is unresolved. V lost 6 bases, J lost 0 bases, and 6 bases lay in between. The germline CDR1 and CDR2 sequences are SNHLY and FYNNEI. The CDR3 consists of 13 residues. The CDR3 is CASRQDSNQPQHF. The CDR3 DNA sequence: TGTGCCAGCAGGCAGGATAGCAATCAGCCCCAGCATTTT.

The chain employs TRBV27 and TRBJ2-1, with 8 bases identical to TRBD2. Looked up from germline, CDR1 is MNHEY and CDR2 is SMNVEV (reference sequence). The CDR3 is 16 amino acids. With 2 bases clipped from V and 2 bases from J, the junction kept 5 bases outside the gene matches. Here the CDR3 reads CASSLRSGMTYNEQFF. The CDR3 region has the DNA TGTGCCAGCAGTTTACGTAGCGGGATGACCTACAATGAGCAGTTCTTC.

The V call is TRBV2, the J call TRBJ2-1, with D perhaps given as TRBD1 or TRBD2 (5 bases each). V was clipped by 4 bases and J by 4 bases, with 17 bases between them. The CDR3 totals 16 residues. Germline loops: CDR1 SNHLY, CDR2 FYNNEI. Written as DNA, the CDR3 is TGTGCCAGCAGTGTGACCGGGACCATACTATACAATGAGCAGTTCTTC. It translates to CASSVTGTILYNEQFF.

The CDR3 loop reads CSVETVGAYEQYF. Here the CDR3 DNA reads TGCAGCGTTGAAACGGTTGGGGCCTACGAGCAGTACTTC. The gene calls are TRBV29-1 and TRBJ2-7; no clear D. The V and J ends lost 2 bases and 2 bases respectively, with 10 bases between them. Germline CDR1 is SQVTM and CDR2 is ANQGSEA. CDR3 length equals 13 residues.

The rearrangement uses TRBV9 and TRBJ2-1, with 11 nucleotides matching TRBD1. The CDR3 consists of 16 residues. V was clipped by 0 bases and J by 5 bases; unmatched bases: 4. Germline CDR1 SGDLS, CDR2 YYNGEE. The CDR3, as DNA: TGTGCCAGCAGCGTAGAGGACAGGGGGCCAGACAATGAGCAGTTCTTC. Amino acids: CASSVEDRGPDNEQFF.

The chain joins TRBV6-4 to TRBJ1-2; the D is unclear. The CDR3 runs to 14 residues. Looked up from germline, CDR1 is MRHNA and CDR2 is SNTAGT. The ends were cut back, 0 bases at V and 8 bases at J, with 13 bases in the middle. The CDR3 sequence is CASSDSNGMDGYTF. For the CDR3, the DNA is TGTGCCAGCAGTGACTCGAACGGGATGGACGGCTACACCTTC.

This chain links TRBV5-4 with TRBJ1-2, with D possibly TRBD1 on 5 matching bases. The germline V gene has CDR1 SGHNT and CDR2 YYREEE (reference sequence). The CDR3 runs 15 residues. V was trimmed by 3 bases and J by 3 bases, leaving 15 bases between them. CDR3: CASSYKPGRDYGYTF. CDR3 nucleotides: TGTGCCAGCAGCTATAAGCCCGGCAGGGACTATGGCTACACCTTC.